This passage covers 25 T cell receptor beta chains from one sample sequenced in a study of blood T cell repertoires in COVID-19 (dated by TCRdb to between 2020 and 2021). The receptor library was made with the immunoSEQ multiplex PCR assay. TCRdb provides this immuneACCESS table in a form limited to in-frame rearrangements. Some clones are lacking; in checked studies, under half of them reflect an unresolved V gene, and why the rest are absent is not known. The sample records about 220,000 clones, around 88% of which are singletons. The ten largest clones add up to under 15% of the sample. The sequenced sample consisted of PBMCs or T cells enriched from blood (not recorded which). These receptors came from a woman in her 50s with acute COVID-19.

In DNA form, the CDR3 reads TGTGCCAGCAGTTTACAGGGGGCCTATAATGAAAAACTGTTTTTT. It encodes CASSLQGAYNEKLFF. The chain carries TRBV27 and TRBJ1-4; 8 positions match TRBD1. This CDR3 region has 15 residues. The germline CDR1 and CDR2 sequences are MNHEY and SMNVEV (reference sequence). V was pared by 2 bases and J by 4 bases, with 3 bases of the junction left unmatched.

The CDR3 coding sequence is TGTGCCAGCAGCTTAATTAGAGGGATGAATGAGCAGTTCTTC. Its translation: CASSLIRGMNEQFF. The rearrangement uses TRBV7-8 and TRBJ2-1, with D possibly being TRBD2 (5 bases). The CDR3 is made up of 14 amino acids. The ends were cut back, 2 bases at V and 7 bases at J, with 12 bases in the middle. The V gene's germline CDR1 is SGHVS and CDR2 FQNEAQ.

The J gene is TRBJ2-5, the V gene TRBV12-3 or TRBV12-4, with D hard to call. Trimming removed 8 bases from V and 1 base from J, with 11 bases in between. This CDR3 region has 13 residues. The CDR3 loop reads CASGPPGQETQYF. As DNA, the CDR3 is TGTGCCAGCGGCCCCCCGGGCCAAGAGACCCAGTACTTC.

The table lists this clone with a count of one. The chain joins TRBV9 to TRBJ2-3; tentatively, D is TRBD2 (5 bases). In germline, CDR1 is SGDLS, CDR2 YYNGEE. The V and J ends lost 7 bases and 0 bases respectively, with 15 bases between them. The CDR3 consists of 15 residues. CDR3 sequence: CASSPLAASTDTQYF. CDR3 DNA: TGTGCCAGCTCCCCCCTAGCCGCAAGCACAGATACGCAGTATTTT.

The J gene is TRBJ1-4, the V gene TRBV9; tentatively, D is TRBD1 (6 bases). The CDR3 is 14 residues long. Trimming removed 3 bases from V and 5 bases from J, with 11 bases in between. Germline CDR1 is SGDLS and CDR2 is YYNGEE. CDR3 residues: CASSASTGNEKLFF. The CDR3 region has the DNA TGTGCCAGCAGCGCGTCGACAGGAAATGAAAAACTGTTTTTT.

This clone was seen at least ten times. The gene calls are TRBV3-1 (or the pseudogene TRBV3-2) and TRBJ1-3; perhaps TRBD1 as D (6 bases). This CDR3 region has 14 residues. The germline gives CDR1 LGHDT, CDR2 YNNKEL (reference sequence). V lost 1 base to trimming and J lost 7 bases, with 11 bases between them. The CDR3 protein is CASSQGQAVNTIYF. The CDR3 DNA reads TGTGCCAGCAGCCAAGGACAGGCAGTGAACACCATATATTTT.

This chain uses TRBV5-1 with TRBJ2-7; the D gene is possibly TRBD2 (6 bases). V was trimmed by 4 bases and J by 0 bases, leaving 8 bases between them. This CDR3 spans 13 amino acids. Germline V CDR1 and CDR2: SGHRS, YFSETQ. CDR3 coding DNA: TGCGCCAGCAGCCCGGGACTCTCCTACGAGCAGTACTTC. Translation: CASSPGLSYEQYF.

The rearrangement uses TRBV20-1 and TRBJ1-2; a weak D match, TRBD1 (6 bases). The length of the CDR3 is 9 residues. The V and J ends lost 6 bases and 13 bases respectively, with 12 bases between them. CDR1 is DFQATT, CDR2 SNEGSKA, per germline (reference sequence). The CDR3 loop reads CSASQGFTF. The DNA for the CDR3 is TGCAGTGCAAGTCAGGGGTTCACCTTC.

The chain recombines TRBV27 with TRBJ2-3; the D gene is possibly TRBD1 (5 bases). V was cut by 1 base and J by 3 bases, with 20 bases left in between. Looked up from germline, CDR1 is MNHEY and CDR2 is SMNVEV (reference sequence). The CDR3 length is 18 residues. CDR3 loop: CASSLFSVGGPGTDTQYF. The CDR3 nucleotides read TGTGCCAGCAGTTTATTTTCCGTGGGTGGGCCAGGGACAGATACGCAGTATTTT.

The CDR3 is CASSFGQPNTGELFF. The CDR3, as DNA: TGCGCCAGCAGCTTTGGACAGCCGAACACCGGGGAGCTGTTTTTT. V and J are TRBV5-1 and TRBJ2-2; perhaps TRBD1 as D (6 bases). The CDR3 runs to 15 residues. Germline values: CDR1 SGHRS, CDR2 YFSETQ. Trimming shortened V by 2 bases and J by 0 bases, and 8 bases separated the two germline ends.

The chain combines TRBV6-4 with TRBJ2-7, with D possibly TRBD2 on 5 matching bases. Between the trimmed V and J ends, which lost 4 bases and 4 bases, there was a span of 14 bases. CDR1 and CDR2 (germline): MRHNA, SNTAGT. This CDR3 region has 14 residues. CDR3 in amino acids: CASSAPEEWYEQYF. For the CDR3, the DNA is TGTGCCAGCAGTGCGCCGGAGGAGTGGTACGAGCAGTACTTC.

This chain links TRBV5-6 with TRBJ2-6; 10 bases match TRBD1. The ends lost 4 bases at V and 3 bases at J; junction bases unmatched: 13. The CDR3 sequence is 19 residues long. CDR1 SGHDT and CDR2 YYEEEE come from the germline V gene. The CDR3 protein is CASSTAVTGGYGGANVLTF. Written as DNA, the CDR3 is TGTGCCAGCAGCACCGCTGTGACAGGGGGCTACGGTGGGGCCAACGTCCTGACTTTC.

The chain couples TRBV19 to TRBJ1-2; TRBD1 is a possible D gene (5 bases). The CDR3 loop spans 16 amino acids. The ends were cut back, 7 bases at V and 5 bases at J, with 23 bases in the middle. The germline CDR1 and CDR2 sequences are LNHDA and SQIVND (reference sequence). CDR3 loop: CASTPSSRATYYGYTF. The CDR3 DNA follows: TGTGCCAGTACCCCCTCCTCCAGGGCAACTTATTATGGCTACACCTTC.

The chain employs TRBV19 and TRBJ1-1; D is unresolved. Trimming left V 0 bases short and J 0 bases short, with 8 bases between. The CDR3 consists of 15 residues. Looked up from germline, CDR1 is LNHDA and CDR2 is SQIVND (reference sequence). The CDR3 is CASSIDRGLNTEAFF. CDR3 nucleotides: TGTGCCAGTAGTATAGATCGGGGATTGAACACTGAAGCTTTCTTT.

The V and J genes are TRBV7-9 and TRBJ2-7; TRBD2 agrees at 8 bases. Looked up from germline, CDR1 is SEHNR and CDR2 is FQNEAQ (reference sequence). V was pared by 5 bases and J by 2 bases, with 5 bases of the junction left unmatched. The CDR3 has 14 amino acids. CDR3 loop: CASSPLAAPYEQYF. CDR3 DNA sequence: TGTGCCAGCAGCCCACTAGCGGCCCCCTACGAGCAGTACTTC.

The DNA for the CDR3 is TGCGCCAGCAGCTTGGAGGGAGGGTTTCGTCGCGTGAACACTGAAGCTTTCTTT. This sequence encodes CASSLEGGFRRVNTEAFF. The V call is TRBV5-1, the J call TRBJ1-1; no reliable D call. This CDR3 is built from 18 residues. V was shortened by 0 bases and J by 0 bases, with 18 bases between the two germline ends. Germline lookup yields CDR1 SGHRS and CDR2 YFSETQ.

The chain couples TRBV5-1 to TRBJ2-7; a possible D gene is TRBD2 (5 bases). Trimming took 0 bases from V and 5 from J, leaving 15 bases between them. This CDR3 has 15 amino acids. Per germline, CDR1 SGHRS and CDR2 YFSETQ. The CDR3 here is CASSLAGQLVDEQYF. CDR3 bases: TGCGCCAGCAGCTTGGCCGGTCAACTAGTAGACGAGCAGTACTTC.

This sequence joins TRBV19 and TRBJ1-2; D unclear. The CDR3 is 14 residues long. V was clipped by 0 bases and J by 8 bases, with 13 bases between them. Germline V gene lookup returns CDR1 LNHDA and CDR2 SQIVND (reference sequence). CDR3 bases: TGTGCCAGTAGTATAGATCTAAGACTTATGGGCTACACCTTC. Translation: CASSIDLRLMGYTF.

The genes are TRBV24-1 and TRBJ2-3, with 10 bases matching TRBD2. The germline gives CDR1 KGHDR, CDR2 SFDVKD. J was trimmed by 6 bases and V by 1 base; bases with no gene match: 15. This CDR3 has 19 amino acids. CDR3 in DNA: TGTGCCACCAGTGATTTCCGCTTCGGAGCGGGAGGGCCCTCGGATACGCAGTATTTT. Translating gives CATSDFRFGAGGPSDTQYF.

This chain uses TRBV7-8 with TRBJ2-7; 9 bases are a match to TRBD1. Trimming removed 7 bases from V and 4 bases from J; junction bases left unmatched: 8. The CDR3 runs to 14 residues. Germline V CDR1 and CDR2: SGHVS, FQNEAQ. The CDR3: CASKGDRVGYEQYF. For the CDR3, the DNA is TGTGCCAGCAAGGGGGACAGGGTGGGTTACGAGCAGTACTTC.

The gene calls are TRBV3-1 (or the pseudogene TRBV3-2) and TRBJ2-1; D possibly corresponds to TRBD2 (6 bases). CDR1 is LGHDT and CDR2 is YNNKEL in the germline V gene (reference sequence). V was pared by 0 bases and J by 4 bases, with 13 bases between. There are 16 residues in the CDR3. The CDR3 region is CASSQEPGVLYNEQFF. In DNA form, the CDR3 reads TGTGCCAGCAGCCAAGAACCGGGAGTTTTGTACAATGAGCAGTTCTTC.

The rearrangement links TRBV12-3 or TRBV12-4 to TRBJ2-1; D is unclear. V was pared by 3 bases and J by 7 bases, with 10 bases between. CDR3 size: 13 residues. The CDR3 region is CASSLQRYNEQFF. The CDR3 bases are TGTGCCAGCAGTTTGCAACGGTATAATGAGCAGTTCTTC.

The gene calls are TRBV11-3 and TRBJ2-3; 8 nucleotides agree with TRBD2. Germline assignment: CDR1 SGHNT and CDR2 YENEEA. CDR3 size: 14 residues. V dropped 2 bases and J dropped 5; count of bases not matched to a gene: 3. The CDR3 protein is CASSLNGGGDTQYF. The CDR3 region has the DNA TGTGCCAGCAGCTTAAACGGGGGGGGAGATACGCAGTATTTT.

The chain is built from TRBV24-1 and TRBJ2-2, with D possibly matching TRBD1 (5 bases). Germline values: CDR1 KGHDR, CDR2 SFDVKD. With 1 base removed from V and 4 bases from J, the gap between germline ends came to 12 bases. There are 16 residues in the CDR3. The chain's CDR3 is CATSDLKGQGTGELFF. The CDR3 DNA is TGTGCCACCAGTGATTTAAAAGGGCAGGGCACCGGGGAGCTGTTTTTT.

This chain uses TRBV5-1 with TRBJ1-2; D is undetermined. V was clipped by 4 bases and J by 3 bases, with 10 bases between them. The CDR3 has 13 amino acids. Germline V lookup: CDR1 SGHRS, CDR2 YFSETQ. The CDR3 here is CASSPGWDYGYTF. The CDR3 DNA sequence: TGCGCCAGCAGCCCGGGATGGGACTATGGCTACACCTTC.